What follows are 12 T cell receptor beta chains derived from one specimen sequenced in a study of T cell responses to AZD1222 COVID-19 vaccine. TCRdb keeps only in-frame clones here, not all; method: immunoSEQ multiplex PCR. The repertoire holds about 180,000 clones, with approximately 94% as singletons. The material was peripheral blood, obtained 28 days after the second AZD1222 dose. All receptors derive from an adult who received the AZD1222 COVID-19 vaccine.

The chain has TRBV30 and TRBJ1-2; D perhaps matches TRBD1 (6 bases). Trimming removed 1 base from V and 4 bases from J, with 13 bases in between. Per germline, CDR1 GTSNPN and CDR2 SVGIG (reference sequence). The CDR3 spans 14 residues. DNA of the CDR3: TGTGCCTGGAGTGGGGCAGGGGTTGGCTATGGCTACACCTTC. Translated, it gives CAWSGAGVGYGYTF.

The chain is built from TRBV7-2 and TRBJ2-3; the D is unclear. Germline V gene lookup returns CDR1 SGHTA and CDR2 FQGNSA. This CDR3 region has 13 residues. V lost 7 bases, J lost 2 bases, and 10 bases lay in between. The CDR3: CASTAVYTDTQYF. The DNA of the CDR3 is TGTGCCAGCACCGCCGTCTACACAGATACGCAGTATTTT.

The chain joins TRBV2 to TRBJ2-1; 11 nucleotides match TRBD2. CDR3 length: 15 amino acids. Trimming at V came to 4 bases and at J to 8 bases, leaving 7 bases not matched to a gene. Germline loops: CDR1 SNHLY, CDR2 FYNNEI. CDR3 bases: TGTGCCAGCAGTGCGAGTAGCGGGAGGGTCGATGAGCAGTTCTTC. Protein: CASSASSGRVDEQFF.

This clone has only one observation. The chain uses TRBV6-6 and TRBJ2-4; 7 bases fit TRBD2. V lost 2 bases to trimming and J lost 8 bases; unmatched junction nucleotides: 9. The CDR3 is 15 residues long. Germline assignment: CDR1 MNHNY and CDR2 SVGAGI (reference sequence). The CDR3 here is CASSYGEGWRDIQYF. CDR3 coding DNA: TGTGCCAGCAGTTACGGGGAGGGTTGGAGGGACATTCAGTACTTC.

The gene calls are TRBV18 and TRBJ2-7, with TRBD1 matching 8 bases. The CDR3 totals 14 residues. The germline V gene has CDR1 KGHSH and CDR2 LQKENI. With 3 bases clipped from V and 2 bases from J, the junction kept 3 bases outside the gene matches. The CDR3 loop is CASSPATGAYEQYF. CDR3 DNA sequence: TGTGCCAGCTCACCTGCGACAGGGGCCTACGAGCAGTACTTC. The full variable domain, rest sourced from reference TRBV18 and TRBJ2-7, is NAGVMQNPRHLVRRRGQEARLRCSPMKGHSHVYWYRQLPEEGLKFMVYLQKENIIDESGMPKERFSAEFPKEGPSILRIQQVVRGDSAAYFCASSPATGAYEQYFGPGTRLTVT.

This clone was observed once. The chain employs TRBV3-1 (or the pseudogene TRBV3-2) and TRBJ2-1; weak D call: TRBD1 (6 bases). Trimming removed 4 bases at V and 5 bases at J, with 12 bases between. Germline V gene sequence: CDR1 LGHDT, CDR2 YNNKEL (reference sequence). This CDR3 is built from 14 residues. The CDR3 DNA reads as TGTGCCAGCAGCCTCCCGGGACAACACAATGAGCAGTTCTTC. This gives the protein CASSLPGQHNEQFF.

This clone has a single count. The chain couples TRBV3-1 (or the pseudogene TRBV3-2) to TRBJ2-1; no definite D call. V was shortened by 0 bases and J by 9 bases, with 15 bases between the two germline ends. CDR1 is LGHDT, CDR2 YNNKEL, per germline (reference sequence). The CDR3 is 15 residues long. As DNA, the CDR3 is TGTGCCAGCAGCCAAGAGGCTTTCTCGTGGGTTGAGCAGTTCTTC. The encoded protein is CASSQEAFSWVEQFF.

This clone was detected only once. The chain recombines TRBV27 with TRBJ1-1; weak D call: TRBD1 (5 bases). The CDR3 sequence is 13 residues long. V was cut by 4 bases and J by 4 bases, with 10 bases left in between. Germline V gene data show CDR1 as MNHEY and CDR2 as SMNVEV (reference sequence). Written as DNA, the CDR3 is TGTGCCAGCAGTTCGTCCAGGGTCACTGAAGCTTTCTTT. This encodes CASSSSRVTEAFF.

The chain is built from TRBV28 and TRBJ2-7; D is uncertain. This CDR3 contains 14 residues. CDR1 and CDR2 (germline): MDHEN, SYDVKM. The V gene lost 6 bases and the J gene lost 0 bases, with 12 bases spanning the gap. The CDR3 DNA reads as TGTGCCAGCAGCCGCGAACTCAGCTCCTACGAGCAGTACTTC. Translated, it gives CASSRELSSYEQYF.

The gene calls are TRBV15 and TRBJ1-2; TRBD1 is a possible D gene (5 bases). The V end lost 3 bases, the J end lost 5 bases, and 16 bases lay between the germline ends. The CDR3 is made up of 15 amino acids. Germline V lookup: CDR1 LNHNV, CDR2 YYDKDF (reference sequence). The CDR3 DNA is TGTGCCACCAGCAGGATCACCGGGACGAGTTATGGCTACACCTTC. It yields the protein CATSRITGTSYGYTF. The full variable domain, with the rest looked up from reference TRBV15 and TRBJ1-2, is DAMVIQNPRYQVTQFGKPVTLSCSQTLNHNVMYWYQQKSSQAPKLLFHYYDKDFNNEADTPDNFQSRRPNTSFCFLDIRSPGLGDTAMYLCATSRITGTSYGYTFGSGTRLTVV.

For this clone: A junction end diverges from the germline sequence, so it may reflect a read error. V usage is TRBV11-3 and J usage is TRBJ1-6; D not resolved. The CDR3 spans 11 residues. Germline values: CDR1 SGHNT, CDR2 YENEEA. CDR3: CASSHGSNFFF. CDR3 in DNA: TGTGCCAGCAGCCACGGAAGCAACTTTTTCTTT. The full variable domain, with the rest looked up from reference TRBV11-3 and TRBJ1-6, is EAGVVQSPRYKIIEKKQPVAFWCNPISGHNTLYWYLQNLGQGPELLIRYENEEAVDDSQLPKDRFSAERLKGVDSTLKIQPAELGDSAVYLCASSHGSNFFFGNGTRLTVT.

J is TRBJ1-1 and V is TRBV3-1 (or the pseudogene TRBV3-2); no definite D call. From germline, CDR1 is LGHDT and CDR2 YNNKEL (reference sequence). The V end lost 5 bases, the J end lost 0 bases, and 10 bases lay between the germline ends. The CDR3 is 14 residues long. CDR3 nucleotide sequence: TGTGCCAGCAGCACCAGAGACATGAACACTGAAGCTTTCTTT. It specifies CASSTRDMNTEAFF.